The clone carrying this T cell receptor (beta chain) showed up just a few times. Its antigen is undetermined. A multiplex PCR was run with 60 Vbeta primers and 13 Jbeta primers. Per the authors' pipeline: Unique TCR beta chains totaled some 80 million in a later count, with 8.5 million to 12 million of them shared. TCRdb's copy holds only in-frame clones and misses some; the assay was immunoSEQ multiplex PCR. The V and J calls and the clone size are those of that table, but D and trimming were determined from the DNA. The sample has about 140,000 clones; 70% to 80% are singletons. These data are taken from a study of cytomegalovirus exposure and HLA in healthy donors. Study findings and constraints: The availability of immune exposure information extended only to CMV serostatus. About 87% or about 30% of the time was how often most TCR beta V segments were productive, according to an earlier analysis.

The sequenced sample consisted of PBMCs. The TCR was taken from a woman aged 55-75 years in good health and CMV-seropositive.

The CDR3 nucleotides are TGCGCCAGCAGCCAAGACCCGACAGGGCAGAACACTGAAGCTTTCTTT. Translated, it gives CASSQDPTGQNTEAFF. The chain recombines TRBV4-1 with TRBJ1-1, with 7 bases identical to TRBD1. This CDR3 is built from 16 residues. CDR1 is MGHRA, CDR2 YSYEKL, per germline. The V segment lost 0 bases and the J segment 1 base; nucleotides outside the gene matches: 5.